Below are 11 T cell receptor delta chains sequenced from a single sample in a study of Vδ1+ human thymocytes. These TCRs' antigens remain unknown. Extracted RNA was reverse transcribed into cDNA. The CDR3 regions were amplified by multiplex PCR from V-gene primers to a constant-region primer. TCRdb re-processed the multiplex PCR reads via CATT. Among some 54,000 delta-chain clones listed, roughly 15% were seen once. Study results and limitations: Thymic TRG and TRD repertoires appeared highly polyclonal.

What was sequenced was Vdelta1+ gamma-delta thymocytes from the thymus. Subset of the sample: FACS-sorted CD3+ TCRalphabeta- TCRVdelta1+ TCRVdelta2- thymocytes. The receptor set was obtained from a boy under three years old who had congenital heart surgery.

This chain links TRDV1 with TRDJ1; a weak D match, TRDD3 (5 bases). From germline, CDR1 is TSWWSYY and CDR2 QGS. CDR3 length equals 13 residues. V dropped 5 bases and J dropped 2 bases, with 9 bases sitting between them. The DNA for the CDR3 is TGTGCTCTTGGGACCCCTGGGACCGATAAACTCATCTTT. This gives the protein CALGTPGTDKLIF.

J is TRDJ1 and V is TRDV1, with TRDD3 identical over 8 bases. Germline lookup yields CDR1 TSWWSYY and CDR2 QGS. The CDR3 has 17 amino acids. Unmatched junction bases numbered 10, after V lost 2 bases and J lost 2 bases. In DNA, the CDR3 is TGTGCTCTTGGGGAATTCGGTTCGTACTGGGGGACCGATAAACTCATCTTT. It specifies CALGEFGSYWGTDKLIF.

The gene calls are TRDV1 and TRDJ1; the D gene could be TRDD2 or TRDD3 (7 bases each). Between the trimmed V and J ends, which lost 2 bases and 6 bases, there was a span of 19 bases. The CDR3 sequence is 16 residues long. CDR1 and CDR2 (germline): TSWWSYY, QGS. For the CDR3, the DNA is TGTGCTCTTGGGGAATTCCTACGGGATACAGTAAATAAACTCATCTTT. Amino acid sequence: CALGEFLRDTVNKLIF.

The rearrangement joins TRDV1 to TRDJ1, with 9 bases fitting TRDD3. The CDR3 extends over 18 amino acids. V trimming: 1 base; J trimming: 1 base; junction bases outside the gene matches: 10. CDR1 and CDR2 from the germline V gene are TSWWSYY and QGS. The CDR3 spells CALGEPNGDTLCTDKLIF. CDR3 DNA: TGTGCTCTTGGGGAACCTAACGGGGATACGCTTTGCACCGATAAACTCATCTTT.

This sequence joins TRDV1 and TRDJ2; no definite D call. Trimming left V 2 bases short and J 3 bases short, with 16 bases between. CDR3 size: 17 residues. The germline CDR1 and CDR2 sequences are TSWWSYY and QGS. The CDR3 nucleotides read TGTGCTCTTGGGGAAGGGAGGAGGTCTAACCTGACAGCACAACTCTTCTTT. Translated: CALGEGRRSNLTAQLFF.

This clone appeared a few times. The rearrangement links TRDV1 to TRDJ1, with TRDD2 identical over 9 bases. The germline V gene encodes CDR1 TSWWSYY and CDR2 QGS. The CDR3 covers 21 residues. V was clipped by 3 bases and J by 0 bases; unmatched bases: 20. CDR3 in amino acids: CALGDLPTTSFAGAYTDKLIF. CDR3 DNA: TGTGCTCTTGGGGACCTTCCTACGACCAGTTTTGCGGGGGCCTACACCGATAAACTCATCTTT.

This chain connects TRDV1 to TRDJ1; 8 bases match TRDD2. The V segment lost 5 bases and the J segment 3 bases; nucleotides outside the gene matches: 14. The germline gives CDR1 TSWWSYY, CDR2 QGS. CDR3 length: 17 amino acids. The CDR3 sequence is CALGSLPTITGPDKLIF. The DNA of the CDR3 is TGTGCTCTTGGGTCACTTCCTACGATTACGGGACCCGATAAACTCATCTTT.

This clone was seen a few times. The DNA is omitted, as the CDR3 cannot be located on it reliably, and the CDR3 follows TCRdb's listing. The rearrangement links TRDV1 to TRDJ1; the table's D call TRDD3 went unverified against the DNA. The germline V gene has CDR1 TSWWSYY and CDR2 QGS. Inclusive of both ends, the CDR3 amounts to 19 amino acids. CDR3 sequence: CALLCVVGYPPLGPDKLIF.

The rearrangement uses TRDV1 and TRDJ1, with a possible D match to TRDD3 (6 bases). Germline loops: CDR1 TSWWSYY, CDR2 QGS. The CDR3 totals 13 residues. The CDR3 reads CSVGGLYTDKLIF. Written as DNA, the CDR3 is TGTTCGGTCGGGGGACTGTACACCGATAAACTCATCTTT.

The sample holds a few counts of this clone. The chain is built from TRDV1 and TRDJ1; 12 bases agree with TRDD3. The germline V gene encodes CDR1 TSWWSYY and CDR2 QGS. The J segment lost 3 bases and the V segment lost 4 bases, leaving 24 bases of the junction unmatched. The CDR3 loop spans 22 amino acids. The CDR3 DNA reads TGTGCTCTTGGGGCCCTCCTAATCCCCGTACTGGGGGATACTTTAACCTCCGATAAACTCATCTTT. As protein: CALGALLIPVLGDTLTSDKLIF.

V is TRDV1 and J is TRDJ1, with D hard to call. V gave up 2 bases and J gave up 0 bases, with 16 bases separating them. The CDR3 has 17 amino acids. Per germline, CDR1 TSWWSYY and CDR2 QGS. CDR3 sequence (DNA): TGTGCTCTTGGGGAAGGCTGCAAAGGGTCACACACCGATAAACTCATCTTT. It yields the protein CALGEGCKGSHTDKLIF.